Following are 21 T cell receptor beta chains from one sample sequenced in a study of CXCR3-negative and CXCR3-positive naive CD8 T cells. The study, taken as a whole, reports: More hydrophobic TRB CDR3s were found in CXCR3-positive naive cells than in CXCR3-negative naive cells.

Carrying UMI labels, the TRB cDNA libraries were prepared through 5' RACE. For each CDR3 protein, TCRdb gives one entry from its re-call of the 5' RACE reads, without DNA. The sample table sets out roughly 59,000 distinct CDR3 sequences. Their antigen targets remain unknown. What was sequenced was naive CXCR3+ CD8+ T cells from blood. Noted subset: CD45RO-CCR7+CD27+CD95- naive CD8+ T cells expressing CXCR3 (TNR3+). Source of these receptors: a human donor in good health. Some clones in this sample may be carry-over from other donors' samples.

The chain couples TRBV30 to TRBJ1-1. The CDR3 covers 13 residues. Germline CDR1 and CDR2: GTSNPN and SVGIG (reference sequence). CDR3 sequence: CAWSETRYTEAFF.

The chain recombines TRBV27 with TRBJ2-1. CDR1 is MNHEY and CDR2 is SMNVEV in the germline V gene (reference sequence). This CDR3 contains 16 residues. CDR3 sequence: CASSLRGSLAYNEQFF.

V usage is TRBV20-1 and J usage is TRBJ2-1; TCRdb reports TRBD1, a call that lacks DNA to check it against. This CDR3 region has 14 residues. CDR1 is DFQATT, CDR2 SNEGSKA, per germline (reference sequence). CDR3 sequence reads: CSASGPGRGVEQFF.

The chain combines TRBV5-4 with TRBJ2-7; no DNA is available, so the TRBD1 call from TCRdb remains unchecked. Germline lookup yields CDR1 SGHNT and CDR2 YYREEE (reference sequence). This CDR3 has 14 amino acids. CDR3: CASSFGTVSYEQYF.

V usage is TRBV9 and J usage is TRBJ2-2; there is no DNA to check the TCRdb D call of TRBD1. This CDR3 region has 17 residues. The germline gives CDR1 SGDLS, CDR2 YYNGEE. CDR3 protein: CASSVEVGGTNTGELFF.

This sequence joins TRBV7-9 and TRBJ1-2; with no DNA, the TCRdb D assignment of TRBD1 cannot be verified. CDR1 is SEHNR and CDR2 is FQNEAQ in the germline V gene (reference sequence). There are 13 residues in the CDR3. The CDR3 sequence is CASSPTGTYGYTF.

The genes are TRBV13 and TRBJ2-2. Germline values: CDR1 PRHDT, CDR2 FYEKMQ (reference sequence). This CDR3 has 14 amino acids. This CDR3 is CASSLAVLTGELFF.

V is TRBV5-5 and J is TRBJ2-3. Germline CDR1 and CDR2: SGHKS and YYEKEE (reference sequence). CDR3 length: 14 amino acids. The CDR3: CASSLNIIGDTQYF.

The CDR3 reads CASSYLSYEQHF. The V call is TRBV6-2 or TRBV6-3, the J call TRBJ2-7. This CDR3 has 12 residues. CDR1 MNHEY and CDR2 SVGEGT come from the germline V gene.

V usage is TRBV5-5 and J usage is TRBJ1-5. This CDR3 spans 11 amino acids. The V gene's germline CDR1 is SGHKS and CDR2 YYEKEE (reference sequence). The CDR3 spells CASSTYQPQHF.

CDR3 loop: CASSPLISWVYNEQFF. This rearrangement joins TRBV7-3 to TRBJ2-1; TCRdb outputs TRBD1, but without DNA this stays unchecked. The CDR3 sequence is 16 residues long. Germline V gives CDR1 SGHTA, CDR2 FQGTGA.

The genes are TRBV7-3 and TRBJ2-7; TCRdb indicates TRBD2, and absent DNA this call remains unverified. CDR1 is SGHTA and CDR2 is FQGTGA in the germline V gene. The length of the CDR3 is 15 residues. The CDR3 spells CASSPSPGLAALQYF.

This chain joins TRBV20-1 and TRBJ2-7; TCRdb's D call, TRBD1, is unchecked because there is no DNA. This CDR3 is built from 15 residues. Germline assignment: CDR1 DFQATT and CDR2 SNEGSKA (reference sequence). CDR3 loop: CSAFQEETESYEQYF.

The rearrangement joins TRBV7-9 to TRBJ2-3; TCRdb proposes TRBD2, but this gene call is untestable without DNA. The CDR3 has 16 residues. Germline V lookup: CDR1 SEHNR, CDR2 FQNEAQ (reference sequence). The chain's CDR3 is CASRPPSGGAGDTQYF.

This chain links TRBV6-5 with TRBJ2-7; lacking DNA, the TRBD1 call made by TCRdb goes unchecked. The CDR3 runs 15 residues. CDR1 and CDR2 from the germline V gene are MNHEY and SVGAGI. The CDR3 here is CASRSDTSVSYEQYF.

The chain couples TRBV7-6 to TRBJ2-3; TCRdb names TRBD2, which stays unverified in the absence of DNA. The germline gives CDR1 SGHVS, CDR2 FNYEAQ. The CDR3 is 16 residues long. The CDR3 here is CASSLTSGGSTDTQYF. The variable domain in full, completed from reference TRBV7-6 and TRBJ2-3, reads GAGVSQSPRYKVTKRGQDVALRCDPISGHVSLYWYRQALGQGPEFLTYFNYEAQQDKSGLPNDRFSAERPEGSISTLTIQRTEQRDSAMYRCASSLTSGGSTDTQYFGPGTRLTVL.

The chain carries TRBV29-1 and TRBJ1-2; there is no DNA to check the TCRdb D call of TRBD1. This CDR3 comprises 11 residues. CDR1 is SQVTM, CDR2 ANQGSEA, per germline. The CDR3 protein is CSVVAGLGYTF.

The rearrangement joins TRBV7-2 to TRBJ2-6; TCRdb names TRBD1, which stays unverified in the absence of DNA. The germline V gene encodes CDR1 SGHTA and CDR2 FQGNSA. This CDR3 is 20 amino acids long. The CDR3 loop is CASTLHPTGTGQLGANVLTF.

The chain uses TRBV28 and TRBJ2-5; TCRdb proposes TRBD1, but this gene call is untestable without DNA. The CDR3 sequence is 15 residues long. CDR1 and CDR2 (germline): MDHEN, SYDVKM. The CDR3 here is CASSLPPSGQETQYF.

The chain uses TRBV20-1 and TRBJ2-1; TCRdb calls TRBD2, which cannot be checked without DNA. The CDR3 has 19 amino acids. Germline assignment: CDR1 DFQATT and CDR2 SNEGSKA (reference sequence). This chain's CDR3 is CSARGDGRGVLSSYNEQFF.

J is TRBJ1-5 and V is TRBV12-3 or TRBV12-4; TCRdb indicates TRBD1, and absent DNA this call remains unverified. The length of the CDR3 is 16 residues. The CDR3 sequence is CASSSQGAYGNQPQHF.